This T cell receptor beta chain was recovered during a study of T cell responses to AZD1222 COVID-19 vaccine. Only in-frame clones appear in the TCRdb table, and some are missing; sequencing was by immunoSEQ multiplex PCR. The data contain 90,000 to 150,000 clones, approximately 90% of them singletons. CDR3 length: 14 residues. Trimming removed 1 base from V and 6 bases from J, with 13 bases in between. Germline V gene lookup returns CDR1 LGHNA and CDR2 YSLEER. The sample here was peripheral blood, taken 28 days after the second AZD1222 dose. The rearrangement joins TRBV4-3 to TRBJ2-7; the D is unclear. The sequence came from an adult who received the AZD1222 COVID-19 vaccine. The CDR3 nucleotides read TGCGCCAGCAGCCAAGTCGCCAGGCTGGCCGAGCAGTACTTC. It codes for CASSQVARLAEQYF.